Sequencing of this TCR beta chain was carried out in a study of blood T cells in healthy people across ages. Regarding the study as a whole: Correlation between TCR beta diversity and naive T cell percentage was strong.

PCR was performed a second time for roughly 6 to 12 cycles using a sample-barcoded 5' primer and a J-beta primer mix. MiXCR was run by TCRdb on the 5' RACE reads, yielding one entry per CDR3 protein. The table shows 1.5 million to 2 million distinct CDR3 sequences, with around 36% occurring only once. The ends lost 8 bases at V and 3 bases at J; junction bases unmatched: 6. Per the germline V gene, CDR1 is SQVTM and CDR2 is ANQGSEA. This CDR3 has 13 amino acids. As to this clonotype: Its antigen is still unknown.

The sequence came from a woman aged 25-40 years in good health. This chain connects TRBV29-1 to TRBJ2-1; 8 bases agree with TRBD2. The sequenced sample consisted of blood. The CDR3 sequence is CSLSGDNYNEQFF. CDR3 bases: TGCAGCCTTAGCGGGGATAACTACAATGAGCAGTTCTTC.